The present T cell receptor (beta chain) was sequenced within a study of breast tumors, draining lymph nodes, adjacent tissues. Study-level findings and limits: Tumor TCR diversity was below lymph nodes but above nontumor tissue. Tumor and nontumor repertoires were significantly more similar in luminal-like than in basal-like breast cancer. Most tumor T cells seemingly derive from lymph node, then expand in tumor.

This clonotype showed up many times. Its antigen is currently unknown. This CDR3 comprises 18 residues. Germline loops: CDR1 MDHEN, CDR2 SYDVKM. The V gene end was trimmed by 5 bases and the J gene end by 4 bases; junction bases not matched to a gene: 16. Via MiXCR, TCRdb re-called the multiplex PCR reads, giving one row per CDR3 protein. The data hold approximately 130,000 distinct CDR3 sequences, with less than 25% observed a single time. The lymph nodes were axillary draining lymph nodes from breast cancer patients. Sequencing was performed on axillary lymph node tissue. The J gene is TRBJ2-1, the V gene TRBV28, with 8 bases lining up with TRBD2. This clonotype was sampled from a female donor with breast cancer. Some clones in this sample may be carry-over from other donors' samples. CDR3 in amino acids: CASSPPSLTSGLYNEQFF. Written as DNA, the CDR3 is TGTGCCAGCAGTCCCCCCTCCCTTACTAGCGGCCTTTACAATGAGCAGTTCTTC. Full variable domain (remainder filled in from reference TRBV28 and TRBJ2-1): DVKVTQSSRYLVKRTGEKVFLECVQDMDHENMFWYRQDPGLGLRLIYFSYDVKMKEKGDIPEGYSVSREKKERFSLILESASTNQTSMYLCASSPPSLTSGLYNEQFFGPGTRLTVL.